This TCR beta chain was captured in a study of blood T cell repertoires in COVID-19. Overall study context: The United States, Italy and Spain supplied acute and convalescent COVID-19 samples. The analysed material was cDNA or gDNA that came from T cells, B-cell-depleted T cells, or PBMCs.

The authors' processing: Amplification from reference gene primers served as the basis for estimated nucleated cell counts. The assay was immunoSEQ multiplex PCR, and TCRdb's table has in-frame clones only and misses some. V and J calls and clone size come straight from that table; D and trimming were deduced from the DNA. The sample includes some 130,000 clones, almost 85% of them seen just once. The V gene end was trimmed by 1 base and the J gene end by 2 bases; junction bases not matched to a gene: 5. In germline, CDR1 is LGHNA, CDR2 YNFKEQ. CDR3 length equals 15 residues. Sequenced input: peripheral blood. This receptor was obtained from a man in his sixties with acute or convalescent COVID-19. V is TRBV4-2 and J is TRBJ2-7; 7 nucleotides align to TRBD1. The chain's CDR3 is CASSQAGQPPYEQYF. The CDR3, as DNA: TGTGCCAGCAGCCAAGCGGGACAGCCACCCTACGAGCAGTACTTC.